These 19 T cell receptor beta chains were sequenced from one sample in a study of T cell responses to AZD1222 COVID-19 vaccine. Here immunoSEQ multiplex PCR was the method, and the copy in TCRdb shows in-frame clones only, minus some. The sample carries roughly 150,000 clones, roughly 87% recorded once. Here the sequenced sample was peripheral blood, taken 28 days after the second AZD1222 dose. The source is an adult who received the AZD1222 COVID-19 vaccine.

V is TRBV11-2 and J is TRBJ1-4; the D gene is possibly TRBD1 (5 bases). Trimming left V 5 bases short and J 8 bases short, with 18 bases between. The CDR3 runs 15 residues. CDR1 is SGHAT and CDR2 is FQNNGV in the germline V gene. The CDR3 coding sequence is TGTGCCAGCAGCGTAAGGGGCAGTGGTACGGAAAAACTGTTTTTT. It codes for CASSVRGSGTEKLFF.

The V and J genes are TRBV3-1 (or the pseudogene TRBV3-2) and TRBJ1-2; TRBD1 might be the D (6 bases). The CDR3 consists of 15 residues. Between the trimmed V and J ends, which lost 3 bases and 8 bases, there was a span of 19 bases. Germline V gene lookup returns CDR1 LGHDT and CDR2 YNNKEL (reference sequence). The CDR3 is CASSQYPDSPGGYTF. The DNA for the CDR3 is TGTGCCAGCAGCCAGTACCCGGACAGCCCTGGGGGCTACACCTTC.

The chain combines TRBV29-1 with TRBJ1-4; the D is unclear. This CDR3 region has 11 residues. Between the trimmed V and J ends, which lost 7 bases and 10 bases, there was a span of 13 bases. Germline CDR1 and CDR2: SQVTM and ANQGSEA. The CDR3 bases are TGCAGCGCCCCTATTTCTGGAAAACTGTTTTTT. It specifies CSAPISGKLFF.

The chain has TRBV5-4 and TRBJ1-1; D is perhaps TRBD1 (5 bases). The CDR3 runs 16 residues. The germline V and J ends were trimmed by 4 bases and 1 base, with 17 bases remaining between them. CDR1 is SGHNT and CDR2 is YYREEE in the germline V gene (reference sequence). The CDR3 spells CASSIQGARGNTEAFF. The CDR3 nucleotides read TGTGCCAGCAGCATCCAAGGGGCGCGGGGGAACACTGAAGCTTTCTTT.

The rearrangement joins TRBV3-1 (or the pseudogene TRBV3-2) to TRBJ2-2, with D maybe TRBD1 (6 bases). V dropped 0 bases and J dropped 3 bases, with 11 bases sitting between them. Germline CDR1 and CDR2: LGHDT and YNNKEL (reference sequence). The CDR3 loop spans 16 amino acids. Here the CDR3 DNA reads TGTGCCAGCAGCCAAGACTGGGGGCTTGACACCGGGGAGCTGTTTTTT. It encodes CASSQDWGLDTGELFF.

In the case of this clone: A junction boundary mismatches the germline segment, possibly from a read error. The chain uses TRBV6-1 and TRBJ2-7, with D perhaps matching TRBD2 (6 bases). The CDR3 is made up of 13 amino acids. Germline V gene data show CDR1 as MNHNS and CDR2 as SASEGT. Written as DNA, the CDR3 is TGTGCCAGCAGGGAAGGAGGGTCCTACGAGCAGTACTTC. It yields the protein CASREGGSYEQYF.

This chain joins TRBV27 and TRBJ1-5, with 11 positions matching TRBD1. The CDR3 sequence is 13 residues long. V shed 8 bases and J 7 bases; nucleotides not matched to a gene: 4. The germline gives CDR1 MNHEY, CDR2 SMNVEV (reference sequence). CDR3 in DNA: TGTGCCAGCCGCGGACAGGGGGCACAGCCCCAGCATTTT. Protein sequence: CASRGQGAQPQHF.

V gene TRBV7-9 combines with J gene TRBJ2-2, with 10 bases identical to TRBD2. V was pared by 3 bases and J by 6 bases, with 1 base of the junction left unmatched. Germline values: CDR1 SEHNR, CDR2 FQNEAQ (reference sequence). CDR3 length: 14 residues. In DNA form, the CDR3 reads TGTGCCAGCAGCTTGGGACTAGCGTCCGGGGAGCTGTTTTTT. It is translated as CASSLGLASGELFF.

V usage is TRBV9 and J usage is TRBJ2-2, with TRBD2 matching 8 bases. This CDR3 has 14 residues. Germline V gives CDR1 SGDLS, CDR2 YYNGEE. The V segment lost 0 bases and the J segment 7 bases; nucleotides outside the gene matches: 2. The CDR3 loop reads CASSVESGGGELFF. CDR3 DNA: TGTGCCAGCAGCGTAGAGAGCGGGGGCGGGGAGCTGTTTTTT.

The CDR3 spells CASSLGPGNEQFF. For the CDR3, the DNA is TGCGCCAGCAGCTTGGGTCCGGGCAATGAGCAGTTCTTC. The chain has TRBV5-1 and TRBJ2-1; no clear D gene. There are 13 residues in the CDR3. The germline CDR1 and CDR2 sequences are SGHRS and YFSETQ. V lost 0 bases and J 6 bases, leaving 7 bases between the germline ends.

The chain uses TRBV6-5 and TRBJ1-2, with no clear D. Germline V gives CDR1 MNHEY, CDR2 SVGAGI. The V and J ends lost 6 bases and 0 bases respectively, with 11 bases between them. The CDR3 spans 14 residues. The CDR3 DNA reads TGTGCCAGCAGATATGGGGATTCTAACTATGGCTACACCTTC. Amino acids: CASRYGDSNYGYTF.

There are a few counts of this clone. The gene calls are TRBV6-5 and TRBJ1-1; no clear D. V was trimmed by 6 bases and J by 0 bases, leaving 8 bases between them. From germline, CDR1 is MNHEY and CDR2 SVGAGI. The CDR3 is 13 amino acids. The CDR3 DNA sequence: TGTGCCAGCAGAGGGCAGCTGAACACTGAAGCTTTCTTT. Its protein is CASRGQLNTEAFF.

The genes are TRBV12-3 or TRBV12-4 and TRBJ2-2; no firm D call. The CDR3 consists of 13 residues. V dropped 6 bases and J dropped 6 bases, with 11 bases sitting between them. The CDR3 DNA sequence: TGTGCCAGCAGGCGAGCGCTTTCCGGGGAGCTGTTTTTT. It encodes CASRRALSGELFF.

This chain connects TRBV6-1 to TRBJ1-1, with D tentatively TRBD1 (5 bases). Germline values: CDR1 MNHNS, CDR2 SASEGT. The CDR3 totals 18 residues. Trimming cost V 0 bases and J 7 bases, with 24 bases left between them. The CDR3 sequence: CASSEALTGEGKGVEAFF. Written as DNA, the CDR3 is TGTGCCAGCAGTGAAGCGCTGACCGGCGAGGGGAAGGGAGTTGAAGCTTTCTTT.

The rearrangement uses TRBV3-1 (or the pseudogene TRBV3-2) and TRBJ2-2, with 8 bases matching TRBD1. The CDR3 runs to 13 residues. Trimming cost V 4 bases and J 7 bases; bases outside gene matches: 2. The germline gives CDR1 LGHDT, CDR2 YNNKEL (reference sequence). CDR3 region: CASSRQGIGELFF. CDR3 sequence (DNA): TGTGCCAGCAGCCGACAGGGGATCGGGGAGCTGTTTTTT.

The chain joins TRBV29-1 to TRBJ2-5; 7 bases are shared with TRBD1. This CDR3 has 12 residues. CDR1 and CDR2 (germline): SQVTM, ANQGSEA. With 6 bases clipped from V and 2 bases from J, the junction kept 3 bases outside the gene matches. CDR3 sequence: CSVGTVQETQYF. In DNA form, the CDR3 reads TGCAGCGTGGGGACAGTTCAAGAGACCCAGTACTTC.

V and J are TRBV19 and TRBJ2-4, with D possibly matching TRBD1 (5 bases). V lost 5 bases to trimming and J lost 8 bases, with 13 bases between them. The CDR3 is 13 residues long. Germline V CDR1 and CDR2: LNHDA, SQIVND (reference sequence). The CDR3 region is CASSRQPGDIQYF. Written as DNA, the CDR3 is TGTGCCAGTAGTCGACAGCCTGGGGACATTCAGTACTTC. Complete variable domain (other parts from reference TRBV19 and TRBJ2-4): DGGITQSPKYLFRKEGQNVTLSCEQNLNHDAMYWYRQDPGQGLRLIYYSQIVNDFQKGDIAEGYSVSREKKESFPLTVTSAQKNPTAFYLCASSRQPGDIQYFGAGTRLSVL.

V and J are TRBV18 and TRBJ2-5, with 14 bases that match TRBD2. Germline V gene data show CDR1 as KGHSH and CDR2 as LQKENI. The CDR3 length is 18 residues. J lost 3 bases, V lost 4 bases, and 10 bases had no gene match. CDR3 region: CASSLTSGGATSKETQYF. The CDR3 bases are TGTGCCAGCTCACTGACTAGCGGGGGGGCAACATCGAAAGAGACCCAGTACTTC.

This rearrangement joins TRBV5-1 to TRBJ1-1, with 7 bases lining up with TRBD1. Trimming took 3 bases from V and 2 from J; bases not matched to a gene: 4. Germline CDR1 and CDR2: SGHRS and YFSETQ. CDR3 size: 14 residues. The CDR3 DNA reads TGCGCCAGCAGCTGGGGACAGACAAACACTGAAGCTTTCTTT. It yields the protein CASSWGQTNTEAFF.